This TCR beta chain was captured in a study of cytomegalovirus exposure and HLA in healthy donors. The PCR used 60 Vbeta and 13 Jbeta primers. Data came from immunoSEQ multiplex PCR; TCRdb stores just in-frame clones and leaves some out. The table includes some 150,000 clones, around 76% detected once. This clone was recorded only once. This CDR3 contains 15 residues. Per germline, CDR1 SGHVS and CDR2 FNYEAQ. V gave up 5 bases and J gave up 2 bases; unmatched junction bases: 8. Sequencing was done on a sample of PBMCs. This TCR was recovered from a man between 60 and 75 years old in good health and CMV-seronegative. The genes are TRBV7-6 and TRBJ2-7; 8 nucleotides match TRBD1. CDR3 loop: CASSRVAQGAYEQYF. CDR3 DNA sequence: TGTGCCAGCAGCAGAGTTGCACAGGGGGCCTACGAGCAGTACTTC.